This TCR beta chain was identified during a study of blood T cell repertoires in COVID-19 (TCRdb year 2020). A note on the overall study: The collaborator samples originated in the United States, Italy and Spain and spanned the acute and convalescent phases of COVID-19. The material from the prospective study consisted of cDNA or gDNA derived from T cells, B-cell-depleted T cells, or PBMCs. Deeply sampled blood TCRbeta repertoires from subjects exposed to, actively infected with, or recovered from COVID-19 were included in the dataset. The repertoires were released in a freely available public database intended as a resource for research on the immune response to SARS-CoV-2. The samples were drawn from the first 160 participants of the ongoing ImmuneRACE study and from 950 to 1,500 subjects provided by 6 global collaborators. A de-identified subject ID, COVID-19 status, age in years and sex were almost always included in the sample metadata. Where HLA class I and class II types were available, the types were taken from metadata supplied by the sample provider, not from assay-based typing. The research as a whole found: The amount of clinical and demographic metadata varied by source and participant and was provided uncurated.

The CDR3 measures 14 amino acids from cysteine to phenylalanine. Of all the DNA, just the CDR3 is kept, 42 bases in frame from base 1. V is shortened by 1 base, J by 15 bases, and the region joining them spans 18 bases. Per the germline V gene, MGHRA is the CDR1 and YSYEKL is the CDR2. As for this clone: Its target antigen remains unknown. Base qualities are not provided; no much larger clone lies one nucleotide away.

A second Seattle source provided samples from volunteer blood donors who had recovered from COVID-19. The collaborating institutions used their own protocols to collect whole blood in K2EDTA tubes. For TCRbeta analysis, collaborator samples were shipped as frozen whole blood, as isolated PBMCs, or as DNA extracted from either sample type. TCRbeta CDR3 regions were amplified from genomic DNA by means of the immunoSEQ Assay, a bias-controlled multiplex PCR. The authors' analysis ran thus. The number of nucleated cells in each sample was estimated by amplification of reference gene primers within the assay. To quantify the absolute abundance of each unique TCRbeta CDR3 rearrangement, sequence reads were collapsed and filtered. For each sample, productive Simpson clonality was calculated as the square root of Simpson's diversity index across productive rearrangements. In its TCRdb copy, this immuneACCESS table keeps in-frame sequences only and misses some clones. Where compared with another copy, unresolved V genes explain less than half of these, and the others have no known cause. Clone size and V and J calls were adopted from that table, with D and trimming inferred from the DNA. Recorded for this sample are about 200,000 clones; 80% to 90% of them occurred a single time. About 6.2% of the sample lies in the top ten.

This TCR came from a man in his fifties or sixties who had recovered from COVID-19. Source material: peripheral blood. The chain is made from TRBV4-1 and TRBJ1-4; tentative D gene TRBD1, with 5 bases matching. CDR3 region: CASSQVGGSTMVFF. The DNA is TGCGCCAGCAGCCAAGTGGGGGGTTCGACGATGGTGTTTTTT.